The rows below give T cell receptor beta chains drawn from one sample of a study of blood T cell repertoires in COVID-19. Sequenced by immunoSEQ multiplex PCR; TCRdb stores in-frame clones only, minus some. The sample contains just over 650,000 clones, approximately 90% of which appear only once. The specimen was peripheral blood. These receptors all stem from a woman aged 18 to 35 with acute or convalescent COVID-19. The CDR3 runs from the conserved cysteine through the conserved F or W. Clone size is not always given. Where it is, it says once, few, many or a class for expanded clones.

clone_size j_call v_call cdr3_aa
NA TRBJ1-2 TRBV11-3 CASSLDQSSESYYGYTF
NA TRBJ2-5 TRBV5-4 CASSLEVGDQETQYF
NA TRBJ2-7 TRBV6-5 CASSRVIGLPYEQYF
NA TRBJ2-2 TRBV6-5 CATTGTRGTGELFF
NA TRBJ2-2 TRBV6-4 CASSAGTGGTGELFF
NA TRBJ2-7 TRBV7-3 CASSLSDRPDVEQYF
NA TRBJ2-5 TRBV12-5 CASGLLRGAQETQYF
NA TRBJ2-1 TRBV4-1 CASSHPPARVEQFF
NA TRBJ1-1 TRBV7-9 CASSWDSYRAFF
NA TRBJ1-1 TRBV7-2 CASSLGEKLEAFF
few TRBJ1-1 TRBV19 CASTYSIDRNTEAFF
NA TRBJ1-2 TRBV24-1 CATSVGGSGYTF
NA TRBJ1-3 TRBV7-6 CASSLFTGSASGNTIYF
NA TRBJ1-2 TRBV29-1 CSVVTGTLNYGYTF
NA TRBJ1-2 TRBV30 CAWSFTGDDGYTF
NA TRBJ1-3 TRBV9 CASSVAPQGGVGNTIYF
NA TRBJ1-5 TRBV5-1 CASSFSGGDQPQHF
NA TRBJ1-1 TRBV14 CASSQVGGTEAFF
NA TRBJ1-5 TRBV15 CATSLARGGNQPQHF
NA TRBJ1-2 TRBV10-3 CAIRADRRRKGYTF
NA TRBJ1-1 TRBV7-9 CASRAYMNTEAFF
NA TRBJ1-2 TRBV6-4 CASSETSDRLLYGYTF
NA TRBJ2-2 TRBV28 CASSLGGENTGELFF
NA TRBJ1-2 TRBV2 CASRYRGLIYGYTF
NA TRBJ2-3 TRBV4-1 CASSQIQGADTQYF
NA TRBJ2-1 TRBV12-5 CASGTGTGGRGSYNEQFF
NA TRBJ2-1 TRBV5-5 CASSSPMDRIEGAYNEQFF
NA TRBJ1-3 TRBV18 CASSPRASTGLSGNTIYF
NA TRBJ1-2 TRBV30 CAWSAWSGDGYTF
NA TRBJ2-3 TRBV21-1 CASSKGKGDDRGGTDTQYF
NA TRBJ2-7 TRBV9 CASSVMGASYEQYF
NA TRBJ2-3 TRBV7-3 CASSLGQGGTDTQYF
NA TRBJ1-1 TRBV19 CASSIDRSLRDTEAFF
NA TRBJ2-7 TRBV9 CASSFKTGFEQYF
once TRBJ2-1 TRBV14 CASSQGGGGVHNEQFF
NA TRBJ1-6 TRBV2 CASSVSTAYNSPLHF
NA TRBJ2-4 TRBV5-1 CASSSLGSVLAKNIQYF
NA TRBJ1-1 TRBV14 CASSLWGGTEAFF
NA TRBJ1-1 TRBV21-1 CASSKGGTGTEAFF
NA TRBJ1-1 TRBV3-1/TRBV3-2 CASSQDPPGRERAFF
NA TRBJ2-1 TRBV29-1 CSVEDPSGGPYNEQFF
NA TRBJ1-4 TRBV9 CASSATGSTNEKLFF
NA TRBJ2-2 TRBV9 CASTDRGGTGELFF
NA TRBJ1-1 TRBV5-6 CASSLWDTGNTEAFF
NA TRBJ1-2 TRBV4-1 CASSHRQGNYGYTF
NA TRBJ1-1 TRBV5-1 CASSSTGGRTEAFF
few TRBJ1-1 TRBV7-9 CASSVGLTDTEAFF
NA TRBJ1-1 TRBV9 CASSPPEGLNTEAFF
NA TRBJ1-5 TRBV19 CASSIGTYQPQHF
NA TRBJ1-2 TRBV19 CASSIGIFRGYTF
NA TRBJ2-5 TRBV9 CASSASGTSGGETQYF
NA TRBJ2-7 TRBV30 CAWRSISAGGREQYF